This TCR beta chain is from a study of T cells after yellow fever vaccination. Study-level findings and limits: Subsequent to the booster, the majority of primary-vaccination clones reappeared (around 96% CD4, around 90% CD8).

TCRdb analysed the 5' RACE reads with MiXCR anew, one entry per CDR3 protein. This sample has about 400,000 distinct CDR3 sequences, with 6.2% found just once. The CDR3 is 14 residues long. The germline V and J ends were trimmed by 4 bases and 3 bases, with 10 bases remaining between them. This clonotype has ten or more counts. The antigen remains undetermined. The rearrangement joins TRBV12-3 or TRBV12-4 to TRBJ2-1; possible D gene TRBD2, 6 bases. This TCR came from a man aged 25 to 45 who received the YFV17D yellow fever vaccine. The sequenced sample was PBMCs, obtained 5 days after the yellow fever booster vaccination. Here the CDR3 DNA reads TGTGCCAGCAGTTATAGCGGACTCTACAATGAGCAGTTCTTC. This gives the protein CASSYSGLYNEQFF.